Presented here are 30 T cell receptor beta chains from one specimen sequenced in a study of T cell repertoires in aging, cancer and after chemotherapy. Peripheral blood genomic DNA, not sorted cells or RNA, was the template. Multiplex touch-down PCR with TRB-A/B primers amplified rearranged V-D-J TRB sequences. MiXCR was run by TCRdb on the multiplex PCR reads, yielding one entry per CDR3 protein. Of a few thousand distinct CDR3 sequences in the sample, roughly half were seen once. Material: blood. The receptors stem from a human donor with a solid tumor.

Written as DNA, the CDR3 is TGTGCCATCAGTGGGGGCCCCAAGAGTACTGAAGCTTTCTTT. It translates to CAISGGPKSTEAFF. The V gene is TRBV10-3, the J gene TRBJ1-1; D might be TRBD1 (5 bases). The V gene lost 4 bases and the J gene lost 5 bases, with 14 bases spanning the gap. The CDR3 runs 14 residues. Germline loops: CDR1 ENHRY, CDR2 SYGVKD.

The chain couples TRBV6-1 to TRBJ1-5; D call uncertain. The V gene's germline CDR1 is MNHNS and CDR2 SASEGT. V lost 2 bases, J lost 6 bases, and 11 bases lay in between. This CDR3 region has 14 residues. CDR3 loop: CASSELVGGQPQHF. The CDR3 bases are TGTGCCAGCAGTGAACTAGTAGGAGGTCAGCCCCAGCATTTT.

The V call is TRBV6-5, the J call TRBJ1-3; no clear D. Germline-derived CDR1 and CDR2 are MNHEY and SVGAGI. V was pared by 0 bases and J by 7 bases, with 16 bases between. The CDR3 length is 16 residues. CDR3 sequence reads: CASSYSYGSEGNTIYF. In DNA form, the CDR3 reads TGTGCCAGCAGTTACTCGTACGGCTCAGAAGGGAACACCATATATTTT.

The rearrangement joins TRBV6-6 to TRBJ2-3; D might be TRBD2 (5 bases). The CDR3 is made up of 14 amino acids. CDR1 and CDR2 (germline): MNHNY, SVGAGI (reference sequence). Trimming shortened V by 4 bases and J by 4 bases, and 12 bases separated the two germline ends. CDR3 protein: CASSFTLVADTQYF. CDR3 coding DNA: TGTGCCAGCAGTTTCACACTAGTGGCAGATACGCAGTATTTT.

This chain connects TRBV6-2 or TRBV6-3 to TRBJ1-2, with D possibly matching TRBD1 (5 bases). Germline V gene sequence: CDR1 MNHEY, CDR2 SVGEGT. The CDR3 has 15 residues. Trimming left V 4 bases short and J 5 bases short, with 17 bases between. The CDR3 loop is CASSFPRRGDYGYTF. CDR3 nucleotide sequence: TGTGCCAGCAGTTTTCCCCGGCGGGGCGATTATGGCTACACCTTC.

V and J are TRBV7-2 and TRBJ2-1; D may be TRBD2 (5 bases). CDR1 is SGHTA and CDR2 is FQGNSA in the germline V gene. This CDR3 contains 12 residues. V was shortened by 4 bases and J by 5 bases, with 6 bases between the two germline ends. CDR3 loop: CASSSGDNEQFF. CDR3 in DNA: TGTGCCAGCAGCTCCGGGGACAATGAGCAGTTCTTC.

The chain combines TRBV12-3 or TRBV12-4 with TRBJ2-2, with a possible D match to TRBD1 (6 bases). The CDR3 is 13 amino acids. Trimming removed 5 bases at V and 7 bases at J, with 11 bases between. The CDR3 reads CASSPQGIGELFF. The CDR3 DNA reads as TGTGCCAGCAGTCCACAGGGAATCGGGGAGCTGTTTTTT.

V and J are TRBV7-9 and TRBJ2-1, with D maybe TRBD2 (5 bases). This CDR3 has 13 residues. CDR1 SEHNR and CDR2 FQNEAQ come from the germline V gene (reference sequence). V dropped 4 bases and J dropped 9 bases, with 13 bases sitting between them. For the CDR3, the DNA is TGTGCCAGCAGCTCGGGATGGGCCGGTGAGCAGTTCTTC. Residues: CASSSGWAGEQFF.

V gene TRBV6-5 combines with J gene TRBJ2-7, with D uncertain. Germline assignment: CDR1 MNHEY and CDR2 SVGAGI. The ends were cut back, 6 bases at V and 5 bases at J, with 20 bases in the middle. The CDR3 runs 15 residues. In DNA form, the CDR3 reads TGTGCCAGCAGCTACAATGGCAAAGGCTTTCACGAGCAGTACTTC. Translated: CASSYNGKGFHEQYF.

The chain joins TRBV27 to TRBJ1-1; no clear D. V lost 5 bases, J lost 3 bases, and 13 bases lay in between. The CDR3 has 14 residues. Germline CDR1 is MNHEY and CDR2 is SMNVEV (reference sequence). CDR3 DNA sequence: TGTGCCAGCAGTCCCTATTTGTCCCACACTGAAGCTTTCTTT. This translates into CASSPYLSHTEAFF.

By share, this clonotype ranks as large. The chain links TRBV29-1 to TRBJ1-2, with TRBD1 matching over 7 bases. The CDR3 consists of 12 residues. The germline V gene encodes CDR1 SQVTM and CDR2 ANQGSEA. With V trimmed by 4 bases and J by 2 bases, 1 base remained unmatched. CDR3 residues: CSVVTGNYGYTF. The CDR3 DNA sequence: TGCAGCGTTGTGACAGGGAACTATGGCTACACCTTC.

This chain connects TRBV7-6 to TRBJ2-7, with 7 bases matching TRBD1. Germline loops: CDR1 SGHVS, CDR2 FNYEAQ. Losses at the gene ends were 5 bases for V and 4 bases for J; bases not matched to a gene: 8. The CDR3 sequence is 14 residues long. CDR3 bases: TGTGCCAGCAGCGCGGACACAGGGGCGTACGAGCAGTACTTC. This sequence encodes CASSADTGAYEQYF.

This clonotype was seen a handful of times. The genes are TRBV5-6 and TRBJ2-7, with unresolved D. Germline V gene sequence: CDR1 SGHDT, CDR2 YYEEEE. The V gene lost 7 bases and the J gene lost 3 bases, with 11 bases spanning the gap. This CDR3 spans 12 amino acids. This CDR3 reads CASGRVHYEQYF. The CDR3, as DNA: TGTGCCAGCGGTAGGGTTCACTACGAGCAGTACTTC.

The chain joins TRBV29-1 to TRBJ1-2; 7 bases align to TRBD1. The CDR3 covers 12 residues. Germline CDR1 is SQVTM and CDR2 is ANQGSEA. The ends lost 4 bases at V and 6 bases at J; junction bases unmatched: 5. CDR3 protein: CSVGGGGDGYTF. CDR3 nucleotide sequence: TGCAGCGTTGGGGGAGGGGGCGATGGCTACACCTTC.

This chain links TRBV6-1 with TRBJ1-6; D unclear. CDR1 is MNHNS and CDR2 is SASEGT in the germline V gene. The CDR3 sequence is 14 residues long. Deletions cut 2 bases from V and 7 bases from J, with 9 bases between. Here the CDR3 reads CASSEYGRNSPLHF. The CDR3 DNA sequence: TGTGCCAGCAGTGAATATGGGAGAAATTCACCCCTCCACTTT.

The V call is TRBV18, the J call TRBJ1-1; no clear D gene. Per the germline V gene, CDR1 is KGHSH and CDR2 is LQKENI. The CDR3 consists of 14 residues. V was trimmed by 2 bases and J by 1 base, leaving 8 bases between them. The CDR3 region is CASSPGQTNTEAFF. CDR3 nucleotides: TGTGCCAGCTCACCAGGCCAGACGAACACTGAAGCTTTCTTT. Combining the CDR3 with reference TRBV18 and TRBJ1-1 gives the whole variable domain NAGVMQNPRHLVRRRGQEARLRCSPMKGHSHVYWYRQLPEEGLKFMVYLQKENIIDESGMPKERFSAEFPKEGPSILRIQQVVRGDSAAYFCASSPGQTNTEAFFGQGTRLTVV.

The rearrangement uses TRBV2 and TRBJ1-1; D remains unclear. Germline V gene lookup returns CDR1 SNHLY and CDR2 FYNNEI. This CDR3 has 13 residues. V dropped 2 bases and J dropped 8 bases, with 12 bases sitting between them. The CDR3 coding sequence is TGTGCCAGCAGTGAAATCGGCACGGCAGAAGCTTTCTTT. It translates to CASSEIGTAEAFF.

The V and J genes are TRBV6-1 and TRBJ2-1; 9 bases line up with TRBD2. V trimming: 6 bases; J trimming: 8 bases; junction bases outside the gene matches: 5. Germline assignment: CDR1 MNHNS and CDR2 SASEGT. The CDR3 is made up of 13 amino acids. The CDR3 is CASRMGTSYEQFF. In nucleotides, the CDR3 is TGTGCCAGCAGAATGGGGACTAGCTATGAGCAGTTCTTC.

This clonotype rates as large. CDR3 residues: CSVIRTGPTEAFF. In DNA form, the CDR3 reads TGCAGCGTTATACGGACAGGGCCCACTGAAGCTTTCTTT. The chain combines TRBV29-1 with TRBJ1-1; TRBD1 agrees at 8 bases. J was trimmed by 4 bases and V by 5 bases; bases with no gene match: 6. Germline V gene data show CDR1 as SQVTM and CDR2 as ANQGSEA. The CDR3 runs 13 residues.

The chain links TRBV7-9 to TRBJ2-7, with TRBD1 identical over 7 bases. V lost 3 bases to trimming and J lost 4 bases; unmatched junction nucleotides: 12. Germline V gene data show CDR1 as SEHNR and CDR2 as FQNEAQ (reference sequence). The length of the CDR3 is 16 residues. The CDR3 sequence is CASSLGTAYRGYEQYF. The CDR3 DNA reads as TGTGCCAGCAGCTTGGGGACAGCTTACAGGGGATACGAGCAGTACTTC.

This chain links TRBV6-6 with TRBJ1-5; 8 nucleotides agree with TRBD1. The germline CDR1 and CDR2 sequences are MNHNY and SVGAGI (reference sequence). The CDR3 spans 16 residues. J lost 0 bases, V lost 5 bases, and 6 bases had no gene match. CDR3 amino acids: CASSPRQGNSNQPQHF. The DNA for the CDR3 is TGTGCCAGCAGTCCCCGACAGGGGAATAGCAATCAGCCCCAGCATTTT.

In its sample, this clonotype was seen a few times. The genes are TRBV7-2 and TRBJ2-2, with a tentative D call TRBD1 (6 bases). This CDR3 comprises 17 residues. V lost 2 bases to trimming and J lost 5 bases, with 18 bases between them. Germline V gene sequence: CDR1 SGHTA, CDR2 FQGNSA. CDR3 DNA sequence: TGTGCCAGCAGCTTACGTTCTCCGGGACAAGGTACCGGGGAGCTGTTTTTT. Amino acids: CASSLRSPGQGTGELFF.

The rearrangement joins TRBV7-2 to TRBJ2-2; D could derive from TRBD1 or TRBD2 (6 bases each). CDR1 and CDR2 from the germline V gene are SGHTA and FQGNSA. The V end lost 8 bases, the J end lost 3 bases, and 13 bases lay between the germline ends. CDR3 length equals 14 residues. The CDR3: CASRPGADTGELFF. The CDR3 DNA is TGTGCCAGCCGGCCGGGGGCGGACACCGGGGAGCTGTTTTTT.

The chain joins TRBV27 to TRBJ1-2; no firm D call. Trimming removed 6 bases from V and 0 bases from J, with 11 bases in between. Germline CDR1 and CDR2: MNHEY and SMNVEV (reference sequence). The CDR3 runs 14 residues. The CDR3 loop reads CASRLSGANYGYTF. CDR3 nucleotide sequence: TGTGCCAGCAGGTTAAGCGGGGCTAACTATGGCTACACCTTC.

This chain connects TRBV18 to TRBJ1-5; a weak D match, TRBD1 (5 bases). Germline lookup yields CDR1 KGHSH and CDR2 LQKENI. Trimming stripped 3 bases from V and 4 bases from J, with 13 bases between. The CDR3 spans 15 residues. The CDR3 region is CASSPRDGWNQPQHF. CDR3 DNA sequence: TGTGCCAGCTCACCCCGGGACGGATGGAATCAGCCCCAGCATTTT. Complete variable domain (other parts from reference TRBV18 and TRBJ1-5): NAGVMQNPRHLVRRRGQEARLRCSPMKGHSHVYWYRQLPEEGLKFMVYLQKENIIDESGMPKERFSAEFPKEGPSILRIQQVVRGDSAAYFCASSPRDGWNQPQHFGDGTRLSIL.

The rearrangement joins TRBV6-5 to TRBJ1-3, with D hard to call. V shed 2 bases and J shed 0 bases, with 11 bases lying between them. Germline CDR1 reads MNHEY; CDR2 reads SVGAGI. The length of the CDR3 is 16 residues. CDR3 bases: TGTGCCAGCAGTTACGGTGGGCTTGACTCTGGAAACACCATATATTTT. Its protein is CASSYGGLDSGNTIYF.

The chain carries TRBV10-1 and TRBJ1-1; D is unresolved. Trimming cost V 5 bases and J 2 bases, with 9 bases left between them. The CDR3 has 13 amino acids. Germline loops: CDR1 WNHNN, CDR2 SYGVQD (reference sequence). This CDR3 reads CASSLNQNTEAFF. The CDR3 DNA sequence: TGCGCCAGCAGTTTAAACCAAAACACTGAAGCTTTCTTT.

The chain couples TRBV20-1 to TRBJ1-6; no clear D gene. Trimming removed 1 base at V and 3 bases at J, with 13 bases between. The CDR3 contains 16 residues. Germline V gene lookup returns CDR1 DFQATT and CDR2 SNEGSKA (reference sequence). The CDR3 DNA reads TGCAGTGCTAGAGGTACCCCGAATAGCTATAATTCACCCCTCCACTTT. Translating it yields CSARGTPNSYNSPLHF.

This chain uses TRBV5-8 with TRBJ1-6, with D unclear. V gave up 1 base and J gave up 12 bases, with 23 bases separating them. The CDR3 contains 17 residues. Germline assignment: CDR1 SGHTS and CDR2 YDEGEE. The CDR3 DNA sequence: TGTGCCAGCAGCTTGACCAACGGAGTAGGGCGCGAGGGACCCCTCCACTTT. It translates to CASSLTNGVGREGPLHF.

In its sample, this clonotype was seen a few times. The rearrangement uses TRBV6-5 and TRBJ1-1; a weak D match, TRBD1 (6 bases). Trimming removed 5 bases at V and 3 bases at J, with 10 bases between. The CDR3 is 13 residues long. CDR1 MNHEY and CDR2 SVGAGI come from the germline V gene. CDR3 sequence (DNA): TGTGCCAGCAGTGCTACAGGGTACACTGAAGCTTTCTTT. It is translated as CASSATGYTEAFF.